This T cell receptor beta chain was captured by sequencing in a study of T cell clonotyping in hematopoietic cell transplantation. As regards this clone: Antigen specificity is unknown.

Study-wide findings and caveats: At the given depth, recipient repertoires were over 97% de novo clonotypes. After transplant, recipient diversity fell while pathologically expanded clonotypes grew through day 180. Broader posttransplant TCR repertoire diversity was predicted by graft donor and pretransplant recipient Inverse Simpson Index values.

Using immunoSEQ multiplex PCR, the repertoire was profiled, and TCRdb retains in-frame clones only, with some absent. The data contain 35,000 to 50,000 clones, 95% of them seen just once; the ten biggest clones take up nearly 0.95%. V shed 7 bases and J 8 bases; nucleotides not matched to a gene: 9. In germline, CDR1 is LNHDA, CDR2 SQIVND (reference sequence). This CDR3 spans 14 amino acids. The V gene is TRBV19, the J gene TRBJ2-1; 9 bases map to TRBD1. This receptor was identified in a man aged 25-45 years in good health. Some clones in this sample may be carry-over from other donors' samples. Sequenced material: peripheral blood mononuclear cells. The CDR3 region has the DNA TGTGCCAGTATTACTGGACAGGGGTCCCATGAGCAGTTCTTC. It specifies CASITGQGSHEQFF.